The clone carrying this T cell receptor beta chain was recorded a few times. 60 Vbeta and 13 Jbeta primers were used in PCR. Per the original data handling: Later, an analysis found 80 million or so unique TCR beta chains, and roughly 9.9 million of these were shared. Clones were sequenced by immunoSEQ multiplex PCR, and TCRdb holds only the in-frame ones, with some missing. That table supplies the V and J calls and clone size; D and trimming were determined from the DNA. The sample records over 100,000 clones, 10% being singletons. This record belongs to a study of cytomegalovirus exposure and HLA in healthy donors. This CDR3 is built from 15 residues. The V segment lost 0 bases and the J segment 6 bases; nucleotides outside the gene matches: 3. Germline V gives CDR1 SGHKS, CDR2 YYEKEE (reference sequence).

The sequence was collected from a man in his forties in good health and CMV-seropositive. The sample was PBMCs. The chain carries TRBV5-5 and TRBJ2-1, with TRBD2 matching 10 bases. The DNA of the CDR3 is TGTGCCAGCAGCTTGGCACTAGCGGGAACCAATGAGCAGTTCTTC. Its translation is CASSLALAGTNEQFF.